This TCR beta chain was obtained from a study of cytomegalovirus exposure and HLA in healthy donors. 60 Vbeta and 13 Jbeta primers were used in PCR. Measured with immunoSEQ multiplex PCR; TCRdb has only the in-frame clones, and not every one. The table includes about 160,000 clones, about 75% detected once. V lost 5 bases to trimming and J lost 4 bases; unmatched junction nucleotides: 2. CDR1 and CDR2 (germline): SNHLY, FYNNEI. The CDR3 consists of 13 residues. The chain joins TRBV2 to TRBJ1-3; 7 bases are a match to TRBD1. Sequenced sample: PBMCs. The clonotype originates from a woman between 50 and 59 years old in good health and CMV-seropositive. DNA of the CDR3: TGTGCCAGCAGTCCGACAGGGGGAAACACCATATATTTT. Amino acids: CASSPTGGNTIYF.